This T cell receptor beta chain was sequenced for a study of T cells after yellow fever vaccination. This CDR3 has 16 amino acids. CDR1 LGHNA and CDR2 YSLEER come from the germline V gene. V trimming: 0 bases; J trimming: 2 bases; junction bases outside the gene matches: 6. MiXCR, run by TCRdb on the 5' RACE reads, gives a single entry per CDR3 protein. The table includes roughly 340,000 distinct CDR3 sequences, 8.7% detected once. This specimen was PBMCs, taken on the day of the first yellow fever vaccination. The chain couples TRBV4-3 to TRBJ2-7; 8 positions match TRBD1. The sequence derives from a man between 18 and 29 years old who received the YFV17D yellow fever vaccine. In DNA form, the CDR3 reads TGCGCCAGCAGCCAAGATCCGGGACAGGACCCCTACGAGCAGTACTTC. Encoded protein: CASSQDPGQDPYEQYF.